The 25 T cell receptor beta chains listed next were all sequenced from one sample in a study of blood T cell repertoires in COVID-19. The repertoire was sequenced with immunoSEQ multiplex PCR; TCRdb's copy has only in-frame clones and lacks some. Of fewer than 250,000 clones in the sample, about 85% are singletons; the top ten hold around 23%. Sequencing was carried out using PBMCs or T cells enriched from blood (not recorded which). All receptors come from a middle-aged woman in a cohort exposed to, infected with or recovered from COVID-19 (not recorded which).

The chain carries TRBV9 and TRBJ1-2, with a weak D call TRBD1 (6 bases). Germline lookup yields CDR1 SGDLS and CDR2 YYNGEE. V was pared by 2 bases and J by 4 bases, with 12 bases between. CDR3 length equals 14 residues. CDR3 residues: CASSVGRGFYGYTF. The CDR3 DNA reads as TGTGCCAGCAGCGTCGGCAGGGGCTTCTATGGCTACACCTTC.

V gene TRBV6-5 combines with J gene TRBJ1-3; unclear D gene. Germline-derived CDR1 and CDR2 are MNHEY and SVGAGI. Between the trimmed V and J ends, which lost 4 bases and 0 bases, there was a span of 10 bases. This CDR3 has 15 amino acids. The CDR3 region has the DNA TGTGCCAGCAGTTCCCCTCAGTACTCTGGAAACACCATATATTTT. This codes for CASSSPQYSGNTIYF.

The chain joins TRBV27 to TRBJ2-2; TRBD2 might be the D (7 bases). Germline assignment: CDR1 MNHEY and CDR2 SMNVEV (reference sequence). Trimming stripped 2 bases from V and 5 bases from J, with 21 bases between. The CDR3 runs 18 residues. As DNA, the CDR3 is TGTGCCAGCAGTTTAAATAGGGGGGAGGGCCTCGTGACCGGGGAGCTGTTTTTT. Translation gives CASSLNRGEGLVTGELFF.

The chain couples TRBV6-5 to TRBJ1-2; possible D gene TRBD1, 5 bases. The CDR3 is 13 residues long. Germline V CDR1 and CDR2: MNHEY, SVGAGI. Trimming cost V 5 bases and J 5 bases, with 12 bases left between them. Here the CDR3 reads CASSPRTRYGYTF. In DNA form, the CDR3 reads TGTGCCAGCAGTCCCCGGACAAGATATGGCTACACCTTC.

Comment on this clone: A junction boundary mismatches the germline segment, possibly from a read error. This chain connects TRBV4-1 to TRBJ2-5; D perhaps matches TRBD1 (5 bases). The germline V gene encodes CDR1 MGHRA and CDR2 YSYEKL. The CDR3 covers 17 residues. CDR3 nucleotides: TGCGCCAGCAGCCAAGATAACCCAGGGTCTGGTAGAGAGGCCCAGTACTTC. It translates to CASSQDNPGSGREAQYF.

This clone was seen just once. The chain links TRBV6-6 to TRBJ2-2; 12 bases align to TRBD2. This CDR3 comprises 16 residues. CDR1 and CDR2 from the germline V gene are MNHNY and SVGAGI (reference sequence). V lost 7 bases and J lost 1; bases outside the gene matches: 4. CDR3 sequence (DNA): TGTGCCAGCAAACGGACTAGCGGGGAGAACACCGGGGAGCTGTTTTTT. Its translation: CASKRTSGENTGELFF.

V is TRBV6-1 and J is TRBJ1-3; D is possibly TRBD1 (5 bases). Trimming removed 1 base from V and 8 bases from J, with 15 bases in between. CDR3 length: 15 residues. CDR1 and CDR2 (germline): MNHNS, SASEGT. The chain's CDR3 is CASSEVRGVPHTIYF. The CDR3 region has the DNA TGTGCCAGCAGTGAAGTTCGGGGGGTTCCCCACACCATATATTTT.

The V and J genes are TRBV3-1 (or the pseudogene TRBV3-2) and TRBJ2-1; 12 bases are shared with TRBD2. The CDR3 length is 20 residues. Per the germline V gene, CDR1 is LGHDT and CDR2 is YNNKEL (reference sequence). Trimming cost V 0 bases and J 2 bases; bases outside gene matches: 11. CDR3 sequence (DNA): TGTGCCAGCAGCCAAGAAGTTCCTAGCGGGAGGGAATACGCCTACAATGAGCAGTTCTTC. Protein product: CASSQEVPSGREYAYNEQFF.

CDR3 loop: CASSTTGMKDYGYTF. CDR3 DNA: TGTGCCAGCAGCACAACAGGGATGAAGGACTATGGCTACACCTTC. The rearrangement uses TRBV11-3 and TRBJ1-2; TRBD1 might be the D (6 bases). The CDR3 loop spans 15 amino acids. Between the trimmed V and J ends, which lost 5 bases and 3 bases, there was a span of 16 bases. CDR1 and CDR2 from the germline V gene are SGHNT and YENEEA.

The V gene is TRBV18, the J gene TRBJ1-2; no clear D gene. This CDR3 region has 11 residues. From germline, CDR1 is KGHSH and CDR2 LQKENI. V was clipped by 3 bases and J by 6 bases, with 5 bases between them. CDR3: CASSPADGYTF. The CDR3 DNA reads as TGTGCCAGCTCACCGGCCGATGGCTACACCTTC.

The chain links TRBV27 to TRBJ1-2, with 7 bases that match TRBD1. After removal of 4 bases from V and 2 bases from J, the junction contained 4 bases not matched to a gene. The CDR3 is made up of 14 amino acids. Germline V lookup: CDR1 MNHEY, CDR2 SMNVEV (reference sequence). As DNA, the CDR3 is TGTGCCAGCAGTTCCTTGGACAGGAACTATGGCTACACCTTC. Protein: CASSSLDRNYGYTF.

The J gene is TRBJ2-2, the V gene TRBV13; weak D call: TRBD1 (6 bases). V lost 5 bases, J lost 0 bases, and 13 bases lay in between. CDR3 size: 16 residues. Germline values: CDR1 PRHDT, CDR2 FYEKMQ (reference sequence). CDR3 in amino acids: CASSPQGSSNTGELFF. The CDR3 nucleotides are TGTGCCAGCAGCCCTCAGGGGTCCTCGAACACCGGGGAGCTGTTTTTT. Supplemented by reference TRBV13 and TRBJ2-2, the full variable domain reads AAGVIQSPRHLIKEKRETATLKCYPIPRHDTVYWYQQGPGQDPQFLISFYEKMQSDKGSIPDRFSAQQFSDYHSELNMSSLELGDSALYFCASSPQGSSNTGELFFGEGSRLTVL.

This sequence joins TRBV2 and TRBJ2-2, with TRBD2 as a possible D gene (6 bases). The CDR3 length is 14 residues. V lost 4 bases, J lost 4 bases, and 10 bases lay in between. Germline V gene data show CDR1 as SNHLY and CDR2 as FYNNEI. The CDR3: CASSGGGSTGELFF. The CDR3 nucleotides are TGTGCCAGCAGTGGTGGGGGGAGCACCGGGGAGCTGTTTTTT.

This chain's CDR3 is CASSSGSEQYF. The CDR3 DNA follows: TGTGCCAGCAGCTCAGGGTCCGAGCAGTACTTC. This chain uses TRBV7-9 with TRBJ2-7, with a tentative D call TRBD1 (5 bases). The CDR3 consists of 11 residues. From germline, CDR1 is SEHNR and CDR2 FQNEAQ (reference sequence). V lost 4 bases and J lost 6, with 7 bases in between.

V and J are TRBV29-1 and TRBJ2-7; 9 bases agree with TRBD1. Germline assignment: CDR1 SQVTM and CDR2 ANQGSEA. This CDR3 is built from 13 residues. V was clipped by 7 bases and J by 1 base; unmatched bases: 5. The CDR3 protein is CSAAGTGSYEQYF. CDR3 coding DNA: TGCAGCGCCGCCGGGACAGGGTCCTACGAGCAGTACTTC.

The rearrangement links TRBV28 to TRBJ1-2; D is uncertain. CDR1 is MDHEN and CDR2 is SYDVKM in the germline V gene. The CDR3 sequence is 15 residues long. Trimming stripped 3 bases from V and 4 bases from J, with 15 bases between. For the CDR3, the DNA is TGTGCCAGCAGTTTGGTCCGAGGAATGATCTATGGCTACACCTTC. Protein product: CASSLVRGMIYGYTF.

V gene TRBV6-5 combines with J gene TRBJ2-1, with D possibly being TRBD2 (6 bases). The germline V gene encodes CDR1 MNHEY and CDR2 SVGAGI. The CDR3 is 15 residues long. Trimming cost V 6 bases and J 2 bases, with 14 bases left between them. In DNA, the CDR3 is TGTGCCAGCAGCCCGGCGGCTAGCGCCTACAATGAGCAGTTCTTC. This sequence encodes CASSPAASAYNEQFF.

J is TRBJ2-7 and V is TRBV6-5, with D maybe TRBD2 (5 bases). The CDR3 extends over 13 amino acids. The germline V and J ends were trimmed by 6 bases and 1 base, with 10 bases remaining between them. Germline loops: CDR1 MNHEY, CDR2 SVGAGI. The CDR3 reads CASSPGGSYEQYF. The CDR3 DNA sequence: TGTGCCAGCAGCCCGGGCGGGTCCTACGAGCAGTACTTC.

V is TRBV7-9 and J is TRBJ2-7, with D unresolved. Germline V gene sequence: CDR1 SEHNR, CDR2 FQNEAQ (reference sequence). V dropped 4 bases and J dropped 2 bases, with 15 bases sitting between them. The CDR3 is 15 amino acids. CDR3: CASSSLQTHTYEQYF. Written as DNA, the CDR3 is TGTGCCAGCAGCTCTTTGCAGACACACACCTACGAGCAGTACTTC.

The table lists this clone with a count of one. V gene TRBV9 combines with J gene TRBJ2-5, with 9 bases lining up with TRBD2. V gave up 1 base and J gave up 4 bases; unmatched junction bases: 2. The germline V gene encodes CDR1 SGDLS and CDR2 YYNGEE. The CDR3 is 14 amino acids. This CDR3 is CASSVQLAGETQYF. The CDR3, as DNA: TGTGCCAGCAGCGTACAACTAGCGGGAGAGACCCAGTACTTC.

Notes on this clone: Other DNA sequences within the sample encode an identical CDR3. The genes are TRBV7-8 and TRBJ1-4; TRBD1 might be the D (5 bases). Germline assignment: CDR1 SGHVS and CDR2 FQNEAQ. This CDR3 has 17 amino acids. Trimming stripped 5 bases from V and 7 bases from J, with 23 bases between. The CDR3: CASSPRTTLLGVEKLFF. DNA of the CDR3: TGTGCCAGCAGCCCGCGGACGACTCTCTTAGGGGTTGAAAAACTGTTTTTT.

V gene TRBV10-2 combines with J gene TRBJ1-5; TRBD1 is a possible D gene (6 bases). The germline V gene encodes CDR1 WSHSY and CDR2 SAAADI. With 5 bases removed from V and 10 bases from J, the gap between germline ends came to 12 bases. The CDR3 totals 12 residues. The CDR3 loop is CASSHPGAPQHF. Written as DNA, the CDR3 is TGCGCCAGCAGTCATCCAGGGGCACCCCAGCATTTT.

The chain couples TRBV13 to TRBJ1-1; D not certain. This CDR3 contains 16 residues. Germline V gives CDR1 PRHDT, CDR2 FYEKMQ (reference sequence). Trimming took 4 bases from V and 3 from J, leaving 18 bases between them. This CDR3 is CASSSIGSYLDTEAFF. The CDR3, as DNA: TGTGCCAGCAGCTCGATCGGGTCCTACCTGGACACTGAAGCTTTCTTT.

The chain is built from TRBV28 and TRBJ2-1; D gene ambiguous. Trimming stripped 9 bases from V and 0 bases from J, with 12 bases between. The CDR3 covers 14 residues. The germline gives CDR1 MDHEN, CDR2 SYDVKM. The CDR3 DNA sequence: TGTGCCAGTCGTCTCCCAGGCTCCTACAATGAGCAGTTCTTC. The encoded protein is CASRLPGSYNEQFF.

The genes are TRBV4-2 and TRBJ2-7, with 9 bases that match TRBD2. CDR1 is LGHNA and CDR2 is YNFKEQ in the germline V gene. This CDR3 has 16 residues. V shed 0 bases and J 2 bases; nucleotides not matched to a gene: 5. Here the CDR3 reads CASSQELAGAAYEQYF. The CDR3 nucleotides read TGTGCCAGCAGCCAAGAACTAGCGGGCGCAGCCTACGAGCAGTACTTC.